This T cell receptor beta chain was identified during a study of T-cell memory formation after mild COVID-19. Study-wide context: Most TCR clusters belonged to a single donor. Study observations and caveats: Contracting clones localized mainly to CM and EM when CD4+ and mainly to EMRA when CD8+.

The table lists this clonotype with a few counts. What it binds is not known. In TCRdb, the 5' RACE reads were re-called with MiXCR into one record per CDR3 protein. Here the sample spans 300,000 to 350,000 distinct CDR3 sequences, roughly a fifth being singletons. Sequenced material: PBMCs or a T cell subset sorted from them (not recorded which). This receptor was obtained from a man aged 18 to 30 who had mild COVID-19 (a few samples of this study predate the infection). Cell type and time point are not known.

CDR3 in DNA: TGTGCCAGCAGACGATATACAGGGAACTATGGCTACACCTTC. As protein: CASRRYTGNYGYTF. The chain recombines TRBV12-3 or TRBV12-4 with TRBJ1-2, with D maybe TRBD1 (6 bases). CDR3 length: 14 residues. V was cut by 6 bases and J by 2 bases, with 13 bases left in between.